These 25 T cell receptor beta chains originate from one sample sequenced in a study of regulatory T cells in long-lasting Graves disease. Library construction for TCR beta used iRepertoire HTBI primers and Arm-PCR of CDR3 regions. From the multiplex PCR reads, TCRdb called clonotypes with MiXCR, one entry per CDR3 protein. The table has 400,000 to 500,000 distinct CDR3 sequences, approximately 15% seen once. Noted time point: newly diagnosed GD, antithyroid drugs for less than 3 months. Isolated PBMC RNA provided the starting material for the TCR library. These data were also reused for a study on T cells in Graves' hyperthyroidism and ophthalmopathy.

This sample comprised peripheral blood mononuclear cells (PBMCs), obtained at new diagnosis, from a patient treated with antithyroid drugs. The receptor set was obtained from a woman between 35 and 50 years old with Graves disease.

J is TRBJ2-7 and V is TRBV28; 8 nucleotides agree with TRBD1. Germline CDR1 MDHEN, CDR2 SYDVKM. There are 15 residues in the CDR3. V was pared by 5 bases and J by 4 bases, with 10 bases of the junction left unmatched. The CDR3 reads CASSGYDRGSYEQYF. The CDR3 region has the DNA TGTGCCAGCAGTGGGTACGACAGGGGATCATACGAGCAGTACTTC.

Ten or more counts support this clonotype. The rearrangement joins TRBV30 to TRBJ2-7, with 10 bases identical to TRBD1. This CDR3 comprises 13 residues. Germline CDR1 is GTSNPN and CDR2 is SVGIG (reference sequence). The V gene end was trimmed by 5 bases and the J gene end by 6 bases; junction bases not matched to a gene: 7. The CDR3 sequence is CAWLGTGVGEQYF. CDR3 DNA sequence: TGTGCCTGGCTGGGGACAGGGGTTGGCGAGCAGTACTTC.

The chain carries TRBV5-1 and TRBJ2-1; 8 bases match TRBD2. CDR1 SGHRS and CDR2 YFSETQ come from the germline V gene. The CDR3 is 15 amino acids. V shed 3 bases, J shed 8 bases, and the junction held 10 bases outside the gene matches. As DNA, the CDR3 is TGCGCCAGCAGCTCACCGGGACTAGGAGTCGATGAGCAGTTCTTC. It encodes CASSSPGLGVDEQFF.

The chain is built from TRBV12-3 or TRBV12-4 and TRBJ1-5, with TRBD1 matching 7 bases. This CDR3 is 15 amino acids long. V lost 6 bases and J lost 2; bases outside the gene matches: 7. CDR3 in amino acids: CASSKTGIRNQPQHF. CDR3 nucleotide sequence: TGTGCCAGCAGCAAGACAGGGATCCGCAATCAGCCCCAGCATTTT.

V gene TRBV10-1 combines with J gene TRBJ2-7, with D possibly matching TRBD1 (6 bases). Germline V gives CDR1 WNHNN, CDR2 SYGVQD (reference sequence). The CDR3 extends over 13 amino acids. Trimming removed 2 bases from V and 3 bases from J, with 8 bases in between. CDR3 in DNA: TGCGCCAGCAGTGAGGGACAGTACTACGAGCAGTACTTC. This sequence encodes CASSEGQYYEQYF.

The J gene is TRBJ2-2, the V gene TRBV7-9; 12 bases fit TRBD2. The CDR3 has 16 amino acids. CDR1 and CDR2 (germline): SEHNR, FQNEAQ (reference sequence). J gave up 5 bases and V 5 bases, and 6 bases lay outside the gene matches. Written as DNA, the CDR3 is TGTGCCAGCAGCAAGACTAGCGGGAGCGGAACCGGGGAGCTGTTTTTT. It codes for CASSKTSGSGTGELFF.

In its sample, this clonotype was seen many times. The CDR3 region is CSVEAPRAGGLLSTEQYF. CDR3 nucleotides: TGCAGCGTTGAAGCTCCACGGGCGGGAGGCCTCCTATCAACAGAGCAGTACTTC. This sequence joins TRBV29-1 and TRBJ2-7, with 8 nucleotides matching TRBD2. This CDR3 is built from 18 residues. Germline CDR1 and CDR2: SQVTM and ANQGSEA. J gave up 7 bases and V 1 base, and 21 bases lay outside the gene matches.

This clonotype was seen repeatedly, ten times or more. This rearrangement joins TRBV11-2 to TRBJ1-1; D possibly corresponds to TRBD1 (5 bases). This CDR3 is 14 amino acids long. Looked up from germline, CDR1 is SGHAT and CDR2 is FQNNGV. Trimming stripped 5 bases from V and 1 base from J, with 11 bases between. The CDR3 region is CASSRQTGNTEAFF. CDR3 nucleotide sequence: TGTGCCAGCAGCCGACAAACAGGGAACACTGAAGCTTTCTTT.

The genes are TRBV11-3 and TRBJ2-2, with D possibly called TRBD1 or TRBD2 (5 bases each). CDR1 and CDR2 (germline): SGHNT, YENEEA. This CDR3 region has 16 residues. The ends were cut back, 3 bases at V and 0 bases at J, with 11 bases in the middle. The CDR3: CASSFSSRANTGELFF. Written as DNA, the CDR3 is TGTGCCAGCAGCTTTTCTAGCAGGGCGAACACCGGGGAGCTGTTTTTT.

There are many counts of this clonotype. V gene TRBV7-2 combines with J gene TRBJ2-1; D is possibly TRBD1 (5 bases). Trimming removed 1 base from V and 5 bases from J, with 15 bases in between. From germline, CDR1 is SGHTA and CDR2 FQGNSA. This CDR3 spans 16 amino acids. In DNA form, the CDR3 reads TGTGCCAGCAGCTTAGGGACACCCCCTGGAAACAATGAGCAGTTCTTC. Protein product: CASSLGTPPGNNEQFF.

This clonotype came up many times. The rearrangement joins TRBV5-1 to TRBJ1-1; 9 bases agree with TRBD1. CDR1 is SGHRS and CDR2 is YFSETQ in the germline V gene. The ends lost 5 bases at V and 6 bases at J; junction bases unmatched: 8. The CDR3 covers 14 residues. The CDR3 DNA reads TGCGCCAGCAGAGAACAGGGGGCATTGGCTGAAGCTTTCTTT. The encoded protein is CASREQGALAEAFF.

The chain couples TRBV18 to TRBJ2-3; possibly TRBD2 for D (6 bases). CDR1 is KGHSH and CDR2 is LQKENI in the germline V gene. The CDR3 sequence is 14 residues long. V lost 3 bases, J lost 6 bases, and 13 bases lay in between. This CDR3 is CASSPSGGGDTQYF. The CDR3 DNA is TGTGCCAGCTCACCTAGCGGAGGAGGGGATACGCAGTATTTT.

This clonotype was seen at least ten times. Sequence at one end of the junction differs from germline and may be a read error. The V and J genes are TRBV5-1 and TRBJ2-3; TRBD2 is a possible D gene (6 bases). Germline CDR1 is SGHRS and CDR2 is YFSETQ. This CDR3 contains 13 residues. The CDR3 sequence is CASSPGEADTQYF. The CDR3 coding sequence is TGTGCCAGCTCACCGGGGGAGGCAGATACGCAGTATTTT.

This clonotype was observed once. This may come from a read error, since a much larger clone is one base off. V usage is TRBV20-1 and J usage is TRBJ2-1, with TRBD2 identical over 9 bases. V was clipped by 3 bases and J by 8 bases; unmatched bases: 11. The CDR3 spans 15 residues. Germline V gives CDR1 DFQATT, CDR2 SNEGSKA (reference sequence). CDR3 nucleotides: TGCAGTGCTAGGAAGGCACTAGCGGGTAACGATGAGCAGTTCTTC. Its protein product is CSARKALAGNDEQFF.

This clonotype was observed at least ten times. This chain's CDR3 is CASGPLGLYQETQYF. For the CDR3, the DNA is TGTGCTAGTGGCCCCTTGGGGCTGTACCAAGAGACCCAGTACTTC. V usage is TRBV12-5 and J usage is TRBJ2-5, with a weak D call TRBD1 (5 bases). V dropped 6 bases and J dropped 0 bases, with 14 bases sitting between them. CDR3 length equals 15 residues. CDR1 LGHNT and CDR2 FRNRAP come from the germline V gene.

This clonotype was recorded many times. This chain connects TRBV11-2 to TRBJ2-7; 8 positions match TRBD1. This CDR3 has 15 residues. Germline assignment: CDR1 SGHAT and CDR2 FQNNGV. V lost 6 bases to trimming and J lost 2 bases; unmatched junction nucleotides: 9. In DNA, the CDR3 is TGTGCCAGCAGACCTATAGGACAGGGAACCTACGAGCAGTACTTC. Protein sequence: CASRPIGQGTYEQYF. The full variable domain, rest sourced from reference TRBV11-2 and TRBJ2-7, is EAGVAQSPRYKIIEKRQSVAFWCNPISGHATLYWYQQILGQGPKLLIQFQNNGVVDDSQLPKDRFSAERLKGVDSTLKIQPAKLEDSAVYLCASRPIGQGTYEQYFGPGTRLTVT.

This clonotype was recorded many times. The CDR3 is CASRATGLGGNTIYF. The DNA for the CDR3 is TGTGCCAGCAGGGCCACAGGGTTGGGTGGAAACACCATATATTTT. The chain has TRBV12-3 or TRBV12-4 and TRBJ1-3; perhaps TRBD1 as D (6 bases). This CDR3 has 15 residues. The V and J ends lost 6 bases and 3 bases respectively, with 15 bases between them.

V and J are TRBV20-1 and TRBJ1-5; 7 bases align to TRBD1. V lost 6 bases, J lost 7 bases, and 9 bases stayed unmatched. Germline V CDR1 and CDR2: DFQATT, SNEGSKA (reference sequence). This CDR3 region has 13 residues. This CDR3 is CSARTGAGQPQHF. The CDR3 region has the DNA TGCAGTGCGCGAACAGGGGCCGGCCAGCCCCAGCATTTT.

The gene calls are TRBV20-1 and TRBJ2-1, with 8 bases identical to TRBD2. The CDR3 sequence is 13 residues long. V lost 2 bases, J lost 7 bases, and 4 bases stayed unmatched. CDR1 and CDR2 (germline): DFQATT, SNEGSKA (reference sequence). The DNA for the CDR3 is TGCAGTGCTAGACCGGGGGGGCAAAATGAGCAGTTCTTC. It codes for CSARPGGQNEQFF.

This clonotype was counted at least ten times. The chain has TRBV27 and TRBJ2-7; the match to TRBD1 covers 7 bases. The CDR3 length is 17 residues. Trimming removed 8 bases from V and 1 base from J; junction bases left unmatched: 17. In germline, CDR1 is MNHEY, CDR2 SMNVEV (reference sequence). Here the CDR3 DNA reads TGTGCCAGCGGACCCTCTTATTCCCCGACAGGGTCCTACGAGCAGTACTTC. Its translation is CASGPSYSPTGSYEQYF.

This clonotype showed up many times. This rearrangement joins TRBV30 to TRBJ2-5; 7 nucleotides match TRBD2. The CDR3 consists of 15 residues. The germline V gene encodes CDR1 GTSNPN and CDR2 SVGIG (reference sequence). With V trimmed by 2 bases and J by 7 bases, 13 bases remained unmatched. CDR3 sequence reads: CAWSSVSGLGGTQYF. In DNA form, the CDR3 reads TGTGCCTGGAGTAGTGTTAGCGGGCTGGGCGGGACCCAGTACTTC. Full variable domain (outside the CDR3, taken from reference TRBV30 and TRBJ2-5): SQTIHQWPATLVQPVGSPLSLECTVEGTSNPNLYWYRQAAGRGLQLLFYSVGIGQISSEVPQNLSASRPQDRQFILSSKKLLLSDSGFYLCAWSSVSGLGGTQYFGPGTRLLVL.

This clonotype was detected ten times or more. The rearrangement links TRBV5-1 to TRBJ2-1, with 11 bases fitting TRBD2. Germline CDR1 SGHRS, CDR2 YFSETQ. Trimming at V came to 0 bases and at J to 6 bases, leaving 5 bases not matched to a gene. The CDR3 is 16 residues long. The CDR3 here is CASSLAASGRINEQFF. The CDR3 DNA is TGCGCCAGCAGCTTGGCGGCTAGCGGGAGGATCAATGAGCAGTTCTTC.

This clonotype was seen many times. The chain joins TRBV28 to TRBJ2-7; D uncertain. Germline V lookup: CDR1 MDHEN, CDR2 SYDVKM. The CDR3 covers 14 residues. Trimming pared 3 bases from V and 1 base from J, leaving 10 bases between. The CDR3 region is CASSLPDGSYEQYF. CDR3 DNA: TGTGCCAGCAGTTTGCCGGACGGATCCTACGAGCAGTACTTC.

The rearrangement uses TRBV15 and TRBJ1-2; D remains unclear. Between the trimmed V and J ends, which lost 0 bases and 3 bases, there was a span of 8 bases. The CDR3 loop spans 14 amino acids. The germline V gene encodes CDR1 LNHNV and CDR2 YYDKDF (reference sequence). CDR3 region: CATSRERLDYGYTF. The CDR3 DNA sequence: TGTGCCACCAGCAGAGAAAGGTTGGACTATGGCTACACCTTC.

Ten or more counts support this clonotype. The chain couples TRBV15 to TRBJ2-1; 8 bases match TRBD2. There are 16 residues in the CDR3. Germline V lookup: CDR1 LNHNV, CDR2 YYDKDF (reference sequence). Trimming removed 0 bases from V and 4 bases from J; junction bases left unmatched: 5. CDR3 nucleotides: TGTGCCACCAGCAGAGAGTTAGCGGGACTATACAATGAGCAGTTCTTC. Protein product: CATSRELAGLYNEQFF.